This TCR beta chain was identified in a study of T cells in pancreatic ductal adenocarcinoma. Clones were read by immunoSEQ multiplex PCR, and TCRdb kept only the in-frame ones, dropping some. This sample has about 11,000 clones, with 75% to 90% found just once. Regarding the study as a whole: This surgical cohort overrepresents the minority presenting with early-stage disease. No significant tumor-blood clonality difference; means were about 0.11 and 0.072. Unique clonotypes were around 8-fold more numerous in blood than in tumor.

Germline V gives CDR1 SGHDT, CDR2 YYEEEE. The CDR3 length is 16 residues. Trimming shortened V by 3 bases and J by 3 bases, and 17 bases separated the two germline ends. Comment on this clone: Its antigen is still unknown.

Surgery without prior neoadjuvant therapy was the treatment of the selected pancreatic ductal adenocarcinoma patients. The genes are TRBV5-6 and TRBJ2-3; D is perhaps TRBD2 (7 bases). Sequenced: PBMCs. The source is a human donor with pancreatic ductal adenocarcinoma. This chain's CDR3 is CASSSPGGRGTDTQYF. The CDR3 nucleotides read TGTGCCAGCAGCTCCCCTGGGGGGAGGGGGACAGATACGCAGTATTTT.